This T cell receptor (beta chain) was profiled in a study of type 1 regulatory T cells listed by TCRdb under 2021. As for the study more broadly: The study characterized an in vitro protocol that generated a Tr1-enriched, alloantigen-specific CD4 T cell product named T-allo10. T-allo10 was being evaluated clinically in patients with hematological malignancies who were receiving allogeneic hematopoietic stem cell transplantation. Paper-wide results and their limitations: Compared with non-Tr1 cells, Tr1 cells had a TCR repertoire that was more restricted, a finding the study read as clonal expansion induced by alloantigen.

TCRdb names Illumina MiSeq as the instrument used. TCRdb ran its own pipeline on the public reads, namely fastp trimming at Q25 and MiXCR clone calling, and kept in-frame beta chains. CDR3 protein duplicates are merged, each entry listing the most common genes and DNA. The sample table shows 68,000 or so distinct CDR3 sequences, and roughly 50% are seen once. The ten largest clones capture 2% to 2.5% of the sample. In regard to this clonotype: Its antigen remains unidentified. Nothing much larger sits one base from this clone, and base qualities are not available.

The junction carries 9 bases between V and J, which are trimmed by 3 bases and 0 bases respectively. CDR3 length: 14 amino acids, cysteine to phenylalanine. The CDR3 DNA has 42 bases and is translated from base 1. CDR1 and CDR2, per the germline V gene, are MGHRA and YSYEKL. The TCR originated in a human donor in good health. Recombination joined TRBV4-1 with TRBJ2-7, with the identity of the D gene unclear. The sample taken for sequencing was cultured non-Tr1 T cells, either the whole culture or a sorted T cell fraction (not recorded which). The cell subset or site label for this specimen denotes: non-Tr1 population from the T-allo10 product. This receptor carries the CDR3 CASSQTGSSYEQYF. The bases read TGCGCCAGCAGCCAGACCGGGTCCTCCTACGAGCAGTACTTC.